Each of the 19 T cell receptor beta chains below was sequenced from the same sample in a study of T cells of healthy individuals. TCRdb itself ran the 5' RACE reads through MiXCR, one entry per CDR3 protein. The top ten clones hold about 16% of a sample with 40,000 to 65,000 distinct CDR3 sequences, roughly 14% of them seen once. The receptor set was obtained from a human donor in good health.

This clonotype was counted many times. The CDR3, as DNA: TGTGCCACCAGCAGAGAGGTGGGGGAGCTGTTTTTT. As protein: CATSREVGELFF. The chain has TRBV15 and TRBJ2-2; no reliable D call. V lost 0 bases and J lost 8, with 4 bases in between. The CDR3 contains 12 residues. The V gene's germline CDR1 is LNHNV and CDR2 YYDKDF (reference sequence).

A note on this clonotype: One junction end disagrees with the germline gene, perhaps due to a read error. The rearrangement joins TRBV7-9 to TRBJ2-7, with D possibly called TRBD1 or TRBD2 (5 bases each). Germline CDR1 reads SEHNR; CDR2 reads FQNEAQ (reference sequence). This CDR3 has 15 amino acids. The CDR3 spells CASSGTGTGTYVQYF. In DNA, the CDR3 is TGTGCCAGCAGCGGAACCGGGACGGGAACCTACGTGCAGTACTTC.

The CDR3, as DNA: TGTGCCAGTAGCTCGACAGGGGAAGGGGGTCAGCCCCAGCATTTT. It specifies CASSSTGEGGQPQHF. J is TRBJ1-5 and V is TRBV19; 8 nucleotides agree with TRBD1. V shed 6 bases and J 6 bases; nucleotides not matched to a gene: 10. The germline gives CDR1 LNHDA, CDR2 SQIVND (reference sequence). The CDR3 has 15 residues.

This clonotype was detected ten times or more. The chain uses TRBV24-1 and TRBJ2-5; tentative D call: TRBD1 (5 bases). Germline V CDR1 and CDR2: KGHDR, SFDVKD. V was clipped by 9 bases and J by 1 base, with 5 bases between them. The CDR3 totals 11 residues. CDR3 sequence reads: CATGAQETQYF. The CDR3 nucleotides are TGTGCCACCGGGGCCCAAGAGACCCAGTACTTC.

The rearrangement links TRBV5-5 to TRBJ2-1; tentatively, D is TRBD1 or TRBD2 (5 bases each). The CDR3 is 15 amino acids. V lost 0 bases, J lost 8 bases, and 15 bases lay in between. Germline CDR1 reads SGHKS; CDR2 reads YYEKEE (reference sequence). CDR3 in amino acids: CASSLVGDGRDEQFF. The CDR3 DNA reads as TGTGCCAGCAGCTTGGTGGGGGATGGGCGCGATGAGCAGTTCTTC.

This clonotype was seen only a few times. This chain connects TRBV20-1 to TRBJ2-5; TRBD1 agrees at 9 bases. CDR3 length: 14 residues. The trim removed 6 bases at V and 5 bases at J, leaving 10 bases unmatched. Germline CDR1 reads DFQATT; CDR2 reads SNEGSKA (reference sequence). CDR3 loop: CSALGQGSKETQYF. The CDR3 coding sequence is TGCAGTGCGCTTGGACAGGGGAGCAAGGAGACCCAGTACTTC.

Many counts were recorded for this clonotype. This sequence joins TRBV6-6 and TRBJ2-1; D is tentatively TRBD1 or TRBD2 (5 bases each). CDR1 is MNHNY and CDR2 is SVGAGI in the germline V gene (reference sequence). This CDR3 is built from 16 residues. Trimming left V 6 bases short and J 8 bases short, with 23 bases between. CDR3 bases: TGTGCCAGCAGCTTGAGATACCGGGACCCAGACTATGAGCAGTTCTTC. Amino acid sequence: CASSLRYRDPDYEQFF.

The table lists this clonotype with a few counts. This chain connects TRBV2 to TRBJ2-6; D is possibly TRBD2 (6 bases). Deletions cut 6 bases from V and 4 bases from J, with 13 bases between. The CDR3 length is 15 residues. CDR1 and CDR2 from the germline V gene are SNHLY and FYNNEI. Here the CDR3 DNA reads TGTGCCAGCAGAGGGGAGGCTTCCGGGGCCAACGTCCTGACTTTC. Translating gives CASRGEASGANVLTF.

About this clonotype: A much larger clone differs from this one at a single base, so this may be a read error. As DNA, the CDR3 is TGTTCCAGCAGATTAGTCTATGGAAGCGAGCAGTACTTC. This encodes CSSRLVYGSEQYF. The V gene is TRBV11-2, the J gene TRBJ2-7, with no clear D. Germline CDR1 reads SGHAT; CDR2 reads FQNNGV. The CDR3 extends over 13 amino acids.

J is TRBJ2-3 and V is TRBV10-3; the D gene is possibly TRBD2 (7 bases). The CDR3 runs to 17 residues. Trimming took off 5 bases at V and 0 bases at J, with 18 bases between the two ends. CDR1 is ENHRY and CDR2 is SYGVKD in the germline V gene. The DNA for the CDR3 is TGTGCCATCAGTTGGGGAGGGACATTTGAGAGCACAGATACGCAGTATTTT. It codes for CAISWGGTFESTDTQYF.

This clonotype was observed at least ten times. Here the CDR3 reads CASSPGTAYQETQYF. The CDR3 nucleotides are TGTGCCAGCAGCCCCGGGACAGCGTACCAAGAGACCCAGTACTTC. The V gene is TRBV11-3, the J gene TRBJ2-5; TRBD1 matches 7 bases. The germline gives CDR1 SGHNT, CDR2 YENEEA. The CDR3 runs to 15 residues. The trim removed 5 bases at V and 0 bases at J, leaving 6 bases unmatched.

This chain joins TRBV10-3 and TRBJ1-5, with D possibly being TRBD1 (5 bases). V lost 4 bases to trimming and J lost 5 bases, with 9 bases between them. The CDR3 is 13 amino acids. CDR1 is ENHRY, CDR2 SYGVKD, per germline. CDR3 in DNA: TGTGCCATCAGTGGGGGGGATCATCAGCCCCAGCATTTT. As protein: CAISGGDHQPQHF.

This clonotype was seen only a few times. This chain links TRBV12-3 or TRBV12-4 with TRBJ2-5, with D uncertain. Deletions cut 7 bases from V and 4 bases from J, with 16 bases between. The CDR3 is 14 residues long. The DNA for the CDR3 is TGTGCCAGCACCCAATCCTGGACCCCAGAGACCCAGTACTTC. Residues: CASTQSWTPETQYF.

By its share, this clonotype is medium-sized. CDR3 region: CASSPGQGNSPLHF. DNA for the CDR3: TGTGCCAGCAGCCCTGGACAGGGGAATTCACCCCTCCACTTT. The chain recombines TRBV6-4 with TRBJ1-6, with 9 nucleotides matching TRBD1. Trimming took 6 bases from V and 7 from J; bases not matched to a gene: 4. The CDR3 consists of 14 residues. Germline-derived CDR1 and CDR2 are MRHNA and SNTAGT.

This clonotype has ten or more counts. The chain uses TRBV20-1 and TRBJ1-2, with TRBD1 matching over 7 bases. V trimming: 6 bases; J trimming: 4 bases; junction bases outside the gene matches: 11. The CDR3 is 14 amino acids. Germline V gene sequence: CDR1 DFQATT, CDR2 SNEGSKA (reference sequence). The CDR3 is CSAKEGASGYGYTF. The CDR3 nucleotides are TGCAGTGCCAAGGAGGGGGCTTCGGGCTATGGCTACACCTTC.

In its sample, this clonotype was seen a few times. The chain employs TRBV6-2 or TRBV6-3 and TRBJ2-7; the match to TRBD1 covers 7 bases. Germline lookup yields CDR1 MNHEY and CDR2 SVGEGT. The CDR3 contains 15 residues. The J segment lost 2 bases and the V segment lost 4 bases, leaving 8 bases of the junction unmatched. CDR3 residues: CASSWEGGAPYEQYF. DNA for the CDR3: TGTGCCAGCAGTTGGGAAGGGGGCGCACCCTACGAGCAGTACTTC.

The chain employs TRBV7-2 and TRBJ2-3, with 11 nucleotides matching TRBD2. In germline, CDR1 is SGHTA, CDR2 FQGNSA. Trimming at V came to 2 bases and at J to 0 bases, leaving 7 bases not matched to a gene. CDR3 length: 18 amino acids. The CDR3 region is CASSLRASGGTSTDTQYF. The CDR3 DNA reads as TGTGCCAGCAGCTTACGGGCTAGCGGGGGGACTAGCACAGATACGCAGTATTTT.

CDR3 loop: CASSLSGRGTEAFF. The CDR3 DNA reads as TGTGCCAGCAGTTTATCGGGAAGGGGGACTGAAGCTTTCTTT. This chain uses TRBV28 with TRBJ1-1, with D tentatively TRBD1 (6 bases). The V gene lost 1 base and the J gene lost 5 bases, with 11 bases spanning the gap. Germline values: CDR1 MDHEN, CDR2 SYDVKM. The CDR3 runs to 14 residues.

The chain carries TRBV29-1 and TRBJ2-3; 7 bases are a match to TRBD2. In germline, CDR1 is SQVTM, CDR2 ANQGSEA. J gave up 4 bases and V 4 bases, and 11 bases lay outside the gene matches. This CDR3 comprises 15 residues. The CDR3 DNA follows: TGCAGCGTTGTGGAGCGGGGTGACATCGCAGATACGCAGTATTTT. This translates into CSVVERGDIADTQYF.